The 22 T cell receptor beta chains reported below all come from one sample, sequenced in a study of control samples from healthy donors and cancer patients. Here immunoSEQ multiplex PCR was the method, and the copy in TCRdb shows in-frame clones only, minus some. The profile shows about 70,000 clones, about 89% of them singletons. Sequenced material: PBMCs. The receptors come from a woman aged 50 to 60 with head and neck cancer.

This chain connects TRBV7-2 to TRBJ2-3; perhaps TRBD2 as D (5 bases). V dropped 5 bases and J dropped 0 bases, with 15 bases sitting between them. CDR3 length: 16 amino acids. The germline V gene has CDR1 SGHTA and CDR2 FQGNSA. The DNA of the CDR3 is TGTGCCAGCAGCCTGGCGGGCGGCTTTAGCACAGATACGCAGTATTTT. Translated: CASSLAGGFSTDTQYF. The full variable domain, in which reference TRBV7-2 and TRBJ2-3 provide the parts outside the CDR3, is GAGVSQSPSNKVTEKGKDVELRCDPISGHTALYWYRQSLGQGLEFLIYFQGNSAPDKSGLPSDRFSAERTGGSVSTLTIQRTQQEDSAVYLCASSLAGGFSTDTQYFGPGTRLTVL.

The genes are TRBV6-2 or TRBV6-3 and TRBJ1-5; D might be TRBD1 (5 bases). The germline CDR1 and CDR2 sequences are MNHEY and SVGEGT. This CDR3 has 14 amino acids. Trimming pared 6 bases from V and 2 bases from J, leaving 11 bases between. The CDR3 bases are TGTGCCAGCAGCCTCGGGGGTGGCAATCAGCCCCAGCATTTT. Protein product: CASSLGGGNQPQHF.

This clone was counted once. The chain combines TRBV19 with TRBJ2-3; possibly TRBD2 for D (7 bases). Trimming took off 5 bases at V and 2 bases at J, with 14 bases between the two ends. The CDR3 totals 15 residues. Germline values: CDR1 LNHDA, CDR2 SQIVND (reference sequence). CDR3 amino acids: CASSVGGAVTDTQYF. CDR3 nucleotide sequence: TGTGCCAGTAGTGTTGGGGGGGCGGTCACAGATACGCAGTATTTT.

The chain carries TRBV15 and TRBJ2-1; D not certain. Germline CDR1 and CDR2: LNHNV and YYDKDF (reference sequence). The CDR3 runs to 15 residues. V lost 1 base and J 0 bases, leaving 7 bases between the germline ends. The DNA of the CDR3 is TGTGCCACCAGCAGAGTAGCCTACTCCTACAATGAGCAGTTCTTC. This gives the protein CATSRVAYSYNEQFF. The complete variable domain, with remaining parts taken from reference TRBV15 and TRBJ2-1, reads DAMVIQNPRYQVTQFGKPVTLSCSQTLNHNVMYWYQQKSSQAPKLLFHYYDKDFNNEADTPDNFQSRRPNTSFCFLDIRSPGLGDTAMYLCATSRVAYSYNEQFFGPGTRLTVL.

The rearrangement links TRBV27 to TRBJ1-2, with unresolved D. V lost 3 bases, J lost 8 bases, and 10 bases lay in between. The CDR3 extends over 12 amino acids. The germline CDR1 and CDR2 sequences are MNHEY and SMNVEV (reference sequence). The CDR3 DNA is TGTGCCAGCAGTTTCGAAACCCAGGGCTACACCTTC. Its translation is CASSFETQGYTF.

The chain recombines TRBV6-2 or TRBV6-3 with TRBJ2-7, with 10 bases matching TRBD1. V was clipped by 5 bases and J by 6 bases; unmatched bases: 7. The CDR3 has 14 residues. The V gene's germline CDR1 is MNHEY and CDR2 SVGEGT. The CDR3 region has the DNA TGTGCCAGCAGTCCCGGGACAGGGGAAGTCGAGCAGTACTTC. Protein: CASSPGTGEVEQYF.

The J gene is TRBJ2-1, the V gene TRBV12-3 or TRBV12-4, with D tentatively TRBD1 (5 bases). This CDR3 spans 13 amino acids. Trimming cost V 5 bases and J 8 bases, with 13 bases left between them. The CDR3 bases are TGTGCCAGCAGTCCACGACAGCTCCATGAGCAGTTCTTC. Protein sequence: CASSPRQLHEQFF.

CDR3 sequence reads: CASSPREAHYGYTF. The CDR3 nucleotides are TGTGCCAGCAGCCCGCGGGAGGCCCACTATGGCTACACCTTC. The chain uses TRBV16 and TRBJ1-2; D gene ambiguous. Germline V gene data show CDR1 as KGHSY and CDR2 as FQNENV. Trimming stripped 4 bases from V and 3 bases from J, with 12 bases between. The CDR3 extends over 14 amino acids.

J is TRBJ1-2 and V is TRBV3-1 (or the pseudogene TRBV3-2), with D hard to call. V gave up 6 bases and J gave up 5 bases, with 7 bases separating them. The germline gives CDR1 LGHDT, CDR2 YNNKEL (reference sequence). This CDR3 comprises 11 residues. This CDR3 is CASSIAYGYTF. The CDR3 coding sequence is TGTGCCAGCAGTATAGCTTATGGCTACACCTTC.

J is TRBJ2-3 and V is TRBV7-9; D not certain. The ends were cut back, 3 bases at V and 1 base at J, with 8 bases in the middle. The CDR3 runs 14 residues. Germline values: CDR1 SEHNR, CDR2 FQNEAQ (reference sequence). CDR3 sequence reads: CASSFGSGTDTQYF. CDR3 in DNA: TGTGCCAGCAGCTTCGGGTCTGGCACAGATACGCAGTATTTT.

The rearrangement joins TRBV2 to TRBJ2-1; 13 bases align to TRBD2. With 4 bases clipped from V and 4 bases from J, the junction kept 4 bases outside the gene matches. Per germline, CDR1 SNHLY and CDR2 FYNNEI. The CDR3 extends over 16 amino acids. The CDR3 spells CASSGLAGGQYNEQFF. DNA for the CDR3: TGTGCCAGCAGTGGACTAGCGGGGGGCCAATACAATGAGCAGTTCTTC.

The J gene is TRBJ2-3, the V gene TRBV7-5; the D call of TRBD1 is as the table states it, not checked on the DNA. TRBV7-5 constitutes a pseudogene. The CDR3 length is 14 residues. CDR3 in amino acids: CVRSLHPGLDTQYF. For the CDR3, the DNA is TGTGTCAGAAGCTTACACCCAGGGCTAGATACGCAGTATTTT.

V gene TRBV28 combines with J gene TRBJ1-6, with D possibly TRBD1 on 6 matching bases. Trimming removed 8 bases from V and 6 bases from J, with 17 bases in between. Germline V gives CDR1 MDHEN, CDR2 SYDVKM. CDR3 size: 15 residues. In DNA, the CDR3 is TGTGCCAGCCATGGGGGGCGGCCCTCTAATTCACCCCTCCACTTT. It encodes CASHGGRPSNSPLHF.

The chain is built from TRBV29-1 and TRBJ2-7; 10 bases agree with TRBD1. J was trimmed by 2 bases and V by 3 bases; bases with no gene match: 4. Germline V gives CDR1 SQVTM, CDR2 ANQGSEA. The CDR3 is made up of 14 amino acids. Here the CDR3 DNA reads TGCAGCGTTGATAGTGGGACAGGGGCCTACGAGCAGTACTTC. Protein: CSVDSGTGAYEQYF.

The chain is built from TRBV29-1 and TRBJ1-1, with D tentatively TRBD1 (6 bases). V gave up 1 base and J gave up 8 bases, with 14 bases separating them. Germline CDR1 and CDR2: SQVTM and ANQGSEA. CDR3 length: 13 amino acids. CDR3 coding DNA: TGCAGCGTTGAAGGGTGGGGGGGCACGGAAGCTTTCTTT. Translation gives CSVEGWGGTEAFF.

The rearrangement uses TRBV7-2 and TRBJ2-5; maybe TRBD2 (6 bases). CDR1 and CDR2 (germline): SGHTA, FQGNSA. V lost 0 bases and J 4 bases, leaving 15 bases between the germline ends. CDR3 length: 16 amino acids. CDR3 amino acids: CASSLAQGGGGETQYF. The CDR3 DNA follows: TGTGCCAGCAGCTTAGCGCAGGGAGGTGGAGGAGAGACCCAGTACTTC.

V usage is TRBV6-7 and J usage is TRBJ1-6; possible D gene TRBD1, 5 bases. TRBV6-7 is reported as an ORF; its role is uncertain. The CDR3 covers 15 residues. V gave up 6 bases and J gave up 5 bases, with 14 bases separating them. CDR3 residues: CASRSNRGNNSPLHF. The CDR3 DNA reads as TGTGCCAGCAGATCAAACCGGGGGAATAATTCACCCCTCCACTTT.

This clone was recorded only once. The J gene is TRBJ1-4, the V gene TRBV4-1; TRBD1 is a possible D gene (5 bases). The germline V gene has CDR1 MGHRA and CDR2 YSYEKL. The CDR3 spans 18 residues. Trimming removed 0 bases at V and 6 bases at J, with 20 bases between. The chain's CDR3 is CASSQDGWPNLGDEKLFF. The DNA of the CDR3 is TGCGCCAGCAGCCAAGACGGGTGGCCGAATCTAGGGGATGAAAAACTGTTTTTT.

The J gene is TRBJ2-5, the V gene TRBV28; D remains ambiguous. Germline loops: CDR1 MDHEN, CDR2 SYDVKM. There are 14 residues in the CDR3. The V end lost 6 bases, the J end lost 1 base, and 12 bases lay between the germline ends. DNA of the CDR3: TGTGCCAGCAGCCAAAGACAATTCCAAGAGACCCAGTACTTC. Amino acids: CASSQRQFQETQYF.

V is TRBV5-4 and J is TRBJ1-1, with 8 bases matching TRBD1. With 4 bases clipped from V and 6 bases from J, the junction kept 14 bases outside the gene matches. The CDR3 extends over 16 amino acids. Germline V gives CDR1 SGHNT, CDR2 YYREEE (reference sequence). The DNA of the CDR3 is TGTGCCAGCAGCCCCCAACCCGGGACAGGAACCCCTGAAGCTTTCTTT. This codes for CASSPQPGTGTPEAFF.

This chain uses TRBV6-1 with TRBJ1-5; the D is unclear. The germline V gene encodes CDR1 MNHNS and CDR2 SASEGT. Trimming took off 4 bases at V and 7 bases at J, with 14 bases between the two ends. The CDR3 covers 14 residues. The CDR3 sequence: CASSAADSGQPQHF. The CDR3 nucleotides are TGTGCCAGCAGTGCAGCAGACTCTGGACAGCCCCAGCATTTT.

Written as DNA, the CDR3 is TGTGCCACCAGCAGGGGTGCTGGGGGACTAGCGGGGCTCGGGTTACGGGATGAGCAGTTCTTC. As protein: CATSRGAGGLAGLGLRDEQFF. The chain has TRBV15 and TRBJ2-1; 13 nucleotides match TRBD2. The germline CDR1 and CDR2 sequences are LNHNV and YYDKDF (reference sequence). V lost 3 bases, J lost 8 bases, and 22 bases stayed unmatched. This CDR3 is built from 21 residues.